This T cell receptor (beta chain) stems from a study of regulatory T cells in long-lasting Graves disease. Time point specified: newly diagnosed GD, antithyroid drugs for less than 3 months. Preparation of the TCR library used RNA extracted from PBMCs. This clonotype occurred many times. Arm-PCR of CDR3 regions and iRepertoire HTBI primers were the basis on which TCR beta libraries were built. TCRdb processed the multiplex PCR reads anew with MiXCR; each CDR3 protein has one entry. The sample contains approximately 350,000 distinct CDR3 sequences, around 11% of which appear only once. CDR3 length: 17 residues. V shed 1 base and J 6 bases; nucleotides not matched to a gene: 9. Per germline, CDR1 LNHNV and CDR2 YYDKDF (reference sequence). These data also featured in a second study, about T cells in Graves' hyperthyroidism and ophthalmopathy.

The V call is TRBV15, the J call TRBJ2-2; 9 bases match TRBD1. Sequencing was performed on peripheral blood mononuclear cells (PBMCs), taken at new diagnosis, from a patient treated with antithyroid drugs. The origin of this receptor is a woman between 18 and 29 years old with Graves disease. CDR3 bases: TGTGCCACCAGCAGAGGACCGGGACAGGGAGTCTCCGGGGAGCTGTTTTTT. This codes for CATSRGPGQGVSGELFF.